This TCR beta chain was found in a study of cytomegalovirus exposure and HLA in healthy donors. Study-level points and caveats: Upon later analysis, HLA-associated TCR beta chains proved more clonally expanded than other, equally common chains. V- and J-gene trimming of TCR beta was linked (in a later analysis) to a missense DCLRE1C variant. Some segments of the V type, notably TRBV6-2 and TRBV6-3, were excluded as indistinguishable.

PCR amplification relied on 60 Vbeta primers (plus 13 Jbeta primers). Some clones are missing from TCRdb's copy, which holds only in-frame ones; the method was immunoSEQ multiplex PCR. The repertoire consists of roughly 170,000 clones, with approximately 82% occurring once and the leading ten covering about 2%. A note on this clone: Its antigen is currently unknown.

Healthy bone marrow donors made up the donor group. This CDR3 has 15 amino acids. V lost 4 bases to trimming and J lost 3 bases, with 17 bases between them. Germline V CDR1 and CDR2: SGHDT, YYEEEE. The sequenced sample was PBMCs. The chain joins TRBV5-6 to TRBJ2-7; D may be TRBD2 (5 bases). This sequence was found in a woman aged 25 to 39 in good health and CMV-seronegative. The DNA for the CDR3 is TGTGCCAGCAGCCAAGTTGGACGAGGGAGCTACGAGCAGTACTTC. This encodes CASSQVGRGSYEQYF.